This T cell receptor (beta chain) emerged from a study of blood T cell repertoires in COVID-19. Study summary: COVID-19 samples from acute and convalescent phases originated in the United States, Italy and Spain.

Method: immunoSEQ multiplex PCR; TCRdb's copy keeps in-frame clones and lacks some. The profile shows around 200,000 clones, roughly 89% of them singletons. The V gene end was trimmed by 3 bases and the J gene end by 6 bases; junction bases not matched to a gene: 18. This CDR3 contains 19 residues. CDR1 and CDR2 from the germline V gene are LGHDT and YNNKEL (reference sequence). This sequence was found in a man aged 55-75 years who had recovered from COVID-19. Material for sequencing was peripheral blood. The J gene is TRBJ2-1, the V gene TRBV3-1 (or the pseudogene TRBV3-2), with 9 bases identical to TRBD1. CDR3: CASSHHVGDRVDSPNEQFF. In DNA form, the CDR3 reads TGTGCCAGCAGCCACCATGTGGGGGACAGGGTGGACTCTCCCAATGAGCAGTTCTTC.